These T cell receptor beta chains were read from a single sample in a study of T cell responses to AZD1222 COVID-19 vaccine. The method was immunoSEQ multiplex PCR; TCRdb's version includes in-frame clones alone and lacks a portion of them. Of approximately 60,000 clones listed, about 83% are singletons. The sequenced sample was peripheral blood, obtained on day 0 of AZD1222 vaccination. All receptors come from an adult in good health. The CDR3 runs from the conserved cysteine through the conserved F or W. Each record gives: J gene, D gene, clone size, V gene, CDR3 DNA, CDR3 protein. D genes are given only for firm matches. Clone size, where shown, is once, few, many, or a class for clones that have expanded.

J: TRBJ2-7
D: NA
size: NA
V: TRBV4-2
DNA: TGTGCCAGCAGCCAGTTGGAAGGGTCCTACGAGCAGTACTTC
CDR3: CASSQLEGSYEQYF

J: TRBJ1-1
D: TRBD1
size: NA
V: TRBV5-1
DNA: TGCGCCAGCAGCTTTCTACAGGGGGGTAGCACTGAAGCTTTCTTT
CDR3: CASSFLQGGSTEAFF

J: TRBJ2-2
D: NA
size: NA
V: TRBV21-1
DNA: TGTGCCAGCCAGACAGACACCGGGGAGCTGTTTTTT
CDR3: CASQTDTGELFF

J: TRBJ2-1
D: NA
size: NA
V: TRBV30
DNA: TGTGCCTGGAGCACGGGGTCGGAGAATGAGCAGTTCTTC
CDR3: CAWSTGSENEQFF

J: TRBJ1-5
D: NA
size: NA
V: TRBV4-1
DNA: TGCGCCAGCAGCCAAGGTTCTAGGGCGAGCAATCAGCCCCAGCATTTT
CDR3: CASSQGSRASNQPQHF

J: TRBJ2-2
D: NA
size: few
V: TRBV28
DNA: TGTGCCAGCTCTCCTCGGGGCGGGGAGCTGTTTTTT
CDR3: CASSPRGGELFF

J: TRBJ2-4
D: NA
size: NA
V: TRBV24-1
DNA: TGTGCCACCAGTGTTCCAGGGATCGACATTCAGTACTTC
CDR3: CATSVPGIDIQYF

J: TRBJ2-1
D: NA
size: NA
V: TRBV5-1
DNA: TGCGCCAGCAGCTTTAGCGCGAGCTCCTACAATGAGCAGTTCTTC
CDR3: CASSFSASSYNEQFF

J: TRBJ1-3
D: NA
size: NA
V: TRBV19
DNA: TGTGCCAGTAGTACGTGGGGAAACACCATATATTTT
CDR3: CASSTWGNTIYF

J: TRBJ2-5
D: TRBD2
size: NA
V: TRBV11-3
DNA: TGTGCCAGCAGCTTAGATGGACTAGCGGAAGAGACCCAGTACTTC
CDR3: CASSLDGLAEETQYF

J: TRBJ1-1
D: NA
size: once
V: TRBV7-6
DNA: TGTGCCAGCAGCCCGAGTACCCGGGGATATATGGAAGCTTTCTTT
CDR3: CASSPSTRGYMEAFF

J: TRBJ1-2
D: NA
size: NA
V: TRBV4-1
DNA: TGCGCCAGCAGCCAAGACGCCGGGACAAGGGTACCCGGCTACACCTTC
CDR3: CASSQDAGTRVPGYTF

J: TRBJ1-6
D: TRBD1
size: medium-sized
V: TRBV7-8
DNA: TGTGCCAGCAGCTTAGGAACAGGGGTGTCCTATTCACCCCTCCACTTT
CDR3: CASSLGTGVSYSPLHF

J: TRBJ2-2
D: NA
size: once
V: TRBV7-6
DNA: TGTGCCAGCAGCTTAGATGTCAAGGTCGTGCGGGGGCTAAACACCGGGGAGCTGTTTTTT
CDR3: CASSLDVKVVRGLNTGELFF

J: TRBJ2-7
D: NA
size: NA
V: TRBV6-5
DNA: TGTGCCAGCAGTTACGGGTTCAGCGCCCTTCCCTACGAGCAGTACTTC
CDR3: CASSYGFSALPYEQYF

J: TRBJ2-7
D: TRBD1
size: NA
V: TRBV19
DNA: TGTGCCAGTAGTATGAGGGACAGTGCCTACGAGCAGTACTTC
CDR3: CASSMRDSAYEQYF

J: TRBJ2-5
D: NA
size: NA
V: TRBV7-2
DNA: TGTGCCAGCAGCTCGGCAGGGAGTGTAGAGACCCAGTACTTC
CDR3: CASSSAGSVETQYF

J: TRBJ2-2
D: NA
size: NA
V: TRBV24-1
DNA: TGTGCCACCAGTGGCCCAGGCCATCCTTACGGGGAGCTGTTTTTT
CDR3: CATSGPGHPYGELFF

J: TRBJ2-7
D: NA
size: NA
V: TRBV30
DNA: TGTGCCTGGAGTGTCGACAGTACCTACGAGCAGTACTTC
CDR3: CAWSVDSTYEQYF

J: TRBJ1-2
D: TRBD1
size: NA
V: TRBV28
DNA: TGTGCCAGTTCGGGGTTAGGGACAGGGGGCGTCCACTATGGCTACACCTTC
CDR3: CASSGLGTGGVHYGYTF

J: TRBJ1-2
D: NA
size: NA
V: TRBV27
DNA: TGTGCCAGCACACCCCGAGGCCTGGACTCCTATGGCTACACCTTC
CDR3: CASTPRGLDSYGYTF

J: TRBJ1-2
D: TRBD1
size: once
V: TRBV19
DNA: TGTGCCAGTATTCCGTGGGACAGGCCCTATGGCTACACCTTC
CDR3: CASIPWDRPYGYTF

J: TRBJ2-7
D: NA
size: NA
V: TRBV10-1
DNA: TGCGCCAGCAGTGAGGGCGTCGAGCAGTACTTC
CDR3: CASSEGVEQYF

J: TRBJ2-2
D: TRBD1
size: NA
V: TRBV5-1
DNA: TGCGCCAGCAGCTATTGGACAGGGGGCAACACCGGGGAGCTGTTTTTT
CDR3: CASSYWTGGNTGELFF

J: TRBJ1-1
D: NA
size: medium-sized
V: TRBV6-1
DNA: TGTGCCAGCAGTGATGGCGGATGGCAGTCTTCTGAAGCTTTCTTT
CDR3: CASSDGGWQSSEAFF

J: TRBJ2-1
D: TRBD1
size: NA
V: TRBV6-2/TRBV6-3
DNA: TGTGCCAGCAGCCGCGGACAGGGCCGAAGGAGCTCCTACAATGAGCAGTTCTTC
CDR3: CASSRGQGRRSSYNEQFF

J: TRBJ2-2
D: NA
size: NA
V: TRBV7-2
DNA: TGTGCCAGCAGCTTAGTGTTTGGGACGAACACCGGGGAGCTGTTTTTT
CDR3: CASSLVFGTNTGELFF

J: TRBJ1-2
D: NA
size: NA
V: TRBV10-3
DNA: TGTGCCATCAGTGAGTCGGGTTATGGCTACACCTTC
CDR3: CAISESGYGYTF

J: TRBJ1-5
D: TRBD1
size: once
V: TRBV28
DNA: TGTGCCAGCAGTGCCCGCAGGGGGCATAACGGTCAGCCCCAGCATTTT
CDR3: CASSARRGHNGQPQHF

J: TRBJ1-2
D: NA
size: NA
V: TRBV6-5
DNA: TGTGCCAGCAGTTTCTTCGGGCCCAACTATGGCTACACCTTC
CDR3: CASSFFGPNYGYTF

J: TRBJ1-5
D: NA
size: once
V: TRBV6-6
DNA: TGTGCCAGCAGTTACTCGCCAGGGACTGGCCAGCCCCAGCATTTT
CDR3: CASSYSPGTGQPQHF

J: TRBJ2-1
D: TRBD2
size: NA
V: TRBV7-2
DNA: TGTGCCAGCAGCCCAGAGCGGGGGAACAATGAGCAGTTCTTC
CDR3: CASSPERGNNEQFF

J: TRBJ2-1
D: NA
size: NA
V: TRBV5-1
DNA: TGCGCCAGCAGCTTGGAAGGGGTGAATGAGCAGTTCTTC
CDR3: CASSLEGVNEQFF

J: TRBJ1-2
D: TRBD1
size: NA
V: TRBV28
DNA: TGTGCCAGCACCGTTGACAGGGCTGGCTACACCTTC
CDR3: CASTVDRAGYTF